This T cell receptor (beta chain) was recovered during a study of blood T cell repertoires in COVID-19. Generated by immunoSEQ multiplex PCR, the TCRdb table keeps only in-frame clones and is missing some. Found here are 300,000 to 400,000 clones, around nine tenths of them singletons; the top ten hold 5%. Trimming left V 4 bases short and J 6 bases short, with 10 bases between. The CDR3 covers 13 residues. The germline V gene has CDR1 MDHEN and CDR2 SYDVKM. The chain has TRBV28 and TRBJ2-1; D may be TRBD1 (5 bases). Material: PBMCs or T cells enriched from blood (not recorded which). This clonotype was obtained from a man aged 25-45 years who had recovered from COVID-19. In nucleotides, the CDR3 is TGTGCCAGCAGTTGGCAGGGTGGCAATGAGCAGTTCTTC. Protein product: CASSWQGGNEQFF.